This T cell receptor beta chain stems from a study of shared clonotypes between healthy human individuals (TCRdb year 2020). A note on the overall study: The cohort included three men and a couple of women between 18 and 49 years of age. Blood TCR repertoires of about five healthy adults were deeply sequenced to estimate repertoire size and the extent of clonotype sharing between individuals. Per donor, three plates each were used for CD4 naive and CD4 memory, two for CD8 naive, and one for CD8 memory. Libraries were prepared and TCR repertoires were sequenced by different laboratories using diverse techniques, in order to increase sequencing depth and limit assay-specific biases. Per donor, leukapheresis produced somewhere between about 0.9 and 9.5 billion PBMCs. Results and caveats for the whole study, not just this receptor: Based on pairwise subsampling, the degree of clonotype sharing among donors was expected to be affected by sequencing depth. Compared with non-shared clonotypes, the clonotypes found in all four sorted-subset donors had higher generation probabilities. When a few donors were compared, the shared fraction of clonotypes was about 5.2% for naive CD4, approximately 3.5% for naive CD8, more than 2% for memory CD4, and 0.35% to 0.4% for memory CD8. Sampling was restricted to blood, and TCR repertoires in tissues likely differ from the TCR repertoires found in blood. Because the study included a small number of donors, the genetic and exposure-history diversity represented was limited. Larger estimated clonotype richness was generally found for naive subsets than for memory subsets. Incomplete sequencing was indicated by rarefaction of sorted-subset datasets, despite the large sequencing depth.

Using the deep immunoSEQ assay, TCR CDR3 regions were amplified from genomic DNA by multiplex PCR. Extracted genomic DNA from each cell subset was spread evenly across all wells of several immunoSEQ 96-well plates, with each plate serving as a replicate. For sorted subsets, about 200 ng genomic DNA, equal to tens of thousands of T cell genomes, was loaded into each replicate PCR. The purified libraries were quantified using a Qubit 3.0 fluorometer, sized with a Bioanalyzer 2100, and then quantified again using the KAPA Library Quantification kit. Every immunoSEQ 96-well plate was sequenced on a dedicated single-read 150-cycle Illumina NextSeq 550 flow cell. Per the original workflow: The immunoSEQ output contained only junctional sequences without quality scores, so filtering could not match that applied to full-length reads. Sequences were annotated with PyIR, a Python wrapper for IgBLAST v1.9, and V/J genes and CDR3 were assigned using IMGT germline references. Any read was removed if the V/J assignment was weak (E-value above 1e-6), the CDR3 was missing, or the read contained stop codons, out-of-frame junctions, or ambiguous translated residues. V3J clonotypes were defined by identical inferred V gene, J gene, and CDR3 amino acid sequence. The percentage overlap between two repertoires was calculated by dividing the number of shared unique clonotypes by the size of the smaller repertoire. Richness of each repertoire was evaluated using RTK rarefaction, the Chao1 estimator, and Recon v2.1 estimates of unobserved clonotypes. OLGA was used to compute generation probabilities for all TCRbeta clonotypes that the gDNA method yielded from a handful of donors. TCRdb re-hosts the immuneACCESS table, in-frame sequences only. Its copies lack some clones; in the studies checked, an unresolved V gene accounts for under half of them, and the cause for the rest is not known. The V and J calls and the clone size are those of that table, but D and trimming were determined from the DNA. The sample yields about 1 million clones; approximately 70% were counted once. Around 1.5% of the sample lies in the top ten.

V was cut back by 3 bases and J by 1 base, leaving a gap of 10 bases between them. As encoded in the germline V gene, CDR1 is SGHVS while CDR2 is FNYEAQ. The CDR3 sequence holds 15 residues, the cysteine and phenylalanine included. Kept here is only the CDR3 DNA, which spans 45 bases and is read in frame from base 1. As concerns this clone: The clone's antigen remains unknown. Per-nucleotide qualities are absent, and no much larger clonotype sits a single base away.

The donors were healthy, HIV-negative adults with no recently reported acute infections or vaccinations. All donors were Caucasian adults living in Nashville, Tennessee, USA. CD4+ T cells were enriched through magnetic negative selection, after which naive cells were positively selected on CD45RA and the remaining negative fraction served as the memory subset. Blood was collected by leukapheresis, and PBMCs were isolated by Ficoll-Histopaque density gradient centrifugation and then cryopreserved in liquid nitrogen vapor phase. Analytical flow cytometry was used to check the purity and quantity of every magnetically sorted T cell population. From each sorted fraction, genomic DNA was isolated and quantified by UV absorbance on a Nanodrop 2000c.

Sequenced: memory CD4+ T cells sorted from blood. Taken with the paper, the label for cell subset or site translates to: CD45RA-negative fraction. This sequence uses TRBV7-6 and TRBJ1-5, and perhaps TRBD1 as D gene, on 5 matching bases. This TCR came from a man aged 18 to 29 in good health. At the DNA level, the sequence is TGTGCCAGCAGCTTGGCCGGGGGGAGCAATCAGCCCCAGCATTTT. Its amino acids are CASSLAGGSNQPQHF.